This entry lists 27 T cell receptor beta chains sequenced from one sample in a study of T cell repertoires in cytomegalovirus infection. TCRdb reprocessed the reads with MiXCR, giving one entry per CDR3 protein. The table has around 180,000 distinct CDR3 sequences, roughly 20% seen once. Specimen: PBMCs. The origin of the receptors is a human donor in good health (CMV status not recorded). Some clones in this sample may be carry-over from other donors' samples.

The CDR3 here is CASGRDRGQPQHF. The CDR3 coding sequence is TGTGCCAGTGGCCGGGACAGGGGCCAGCCCCAGCATTTT. The chain has TRBV19 and TRBJ1-5; TRBD1 aligns across 10 bases. The ends lost 8 bases at V and 7 bases at J; junction bases unmatched: 5. CDR3 size: 13 residues. Germline V lookup: CDR1 LNHDA, CDR2 SQIVND (reference sequence).

This clonotype was seen a few times. The gene calls are TRBV7-9 and TRBJ1-1; weak D call: TRBD1 (5 bases). The germline V gene encodes CDR1 SEHNR and CDR2 FQNEAQ (reference sequence). Trimming stripped 3 bases from V and 0 bases from J, with 5 bases between. The CDR3 contains 13 residues. This chain's CDR3 is CASSFRVNTEAFF. The CDR3 nucleotides are TGTGCCAGCAGCTTCAGGGTGAACACTGAAGCTTTCTTT.

This chain uses TRBV2 with TRBJ2-5; D is tentatively TRBD1 or TRBD2 (5 bases each). Trimming took 7 bases from V and 0 from J, leaving 12 bases between them. Germline CDR1 reads SNHLY; CDR2 reads FYNNEI. CDR3 length: 14 residues. CDR3 nucleotide sequence: TGTGCCAGCACCGAGGGGAGATACCAAGAGACCCAGTACTTC. It is translated as CASTEGRYQETQYF.

About this clonotype: This may be a read error, as it is one base from a much larger clone. This chain links TRBV12-3 or TRBV12-4 with TRBJ1-2, with a weak D call TRBD1 (5 bases). The CDR3 is 17 residues long. The ends were cut back, 3 bases at V and 2 bases at J, with 19 bases in the middle. In DNA form, the CDR3 reads TGTGCCAGCAGTTTTGTCTCGGGGCTGCTGGCCAACTATGGCTACACCTTC. This codes for CASSFVSGLLANYGYTF.

This clonotype came up many times. The V call is TRBV7-2, the J call TRBJ1-1; TRBD1 matches 8 bases. J lost 7 bases, V lost 5 bases, and 3 bases had no gene match. There are 12 residues in the CDR3. Germline loops: CDR1 SGHTA, CDR2 FQGNSA. CDR3 protein: CASSRDRLEAFF. CDR3 coding DNA: TGTGCCAGCAGCCGGGACAGGCTTGAAGCTTTCTTT.

This chain joins TRBV4-1 and TRBJ1-4; D unresolved. The ends were cut back, 0 bases at V and 3 bases at J, with 2 bases in the middle. This CDR3 comprises 13 residues. Germline V gene lookup returns CDR1 MGHRA and CDR2 YSYEKL. The CDR3 sequence: CASSQDANEKLFF. Here the CDR3 DNA reads TGCGCCAGCAGCCAAGACGCTAATGAAAAACTGTTTTTT.

The table lists this clonotype with a few counts. The chain links TRBV6-5 to TRBJ2-3, with 7 bases identical to TRBD1. Germline CDR1 is MNHEY and CDR2 is SVGAGI. The CDR3 sequence is 14 residues long. Germline trimming cut 5 bases from V and 0 bases from J; bases unmatched to any gene: 2. DNA for the CDR3: TGTGCCAGCAGTCTGGGACAGAGCACAGATACGCAGTATTTT. Translating gives CASSLGQSTDTQYF.

This clonotype was seen a few times. The chain uses TRBV27 and TRBJ2-6; D unresolved. The germline V and J ends were trimmed by 7 bases and 3 bases, with 7 bases remaining between them. Germline V CDR1 and CDR2: MNHEY, SMNVEV (reference sequence). The CDR3 consists of 13 residues. CDR3 amino acids: CASKVGGANVLTF. The CDR3 DNA reads TGTGCCAGCAAGGTAGGTGGGGCCAACGTCCTGACTTTC.

This clonotype was detected only a few times. The chain is built from TRBV7-3 and TRBJ2-1, with no clear D. CDR3 length: 13 residues. Trimming stripped 5 bases from V and 7 bases from J, with 12 bases between. CDR1 is SGHTA, CDR2 FQGTGA, per germline. Written as DNA, the CDR3 is TGTGCCAGCAGCCCGTTTTCGACGAATGAGCAGTTCTTC. Translating gives CASSPFSTNEQFF.

This clonotype was counted at least ten times. V is TRBV20-1 and J is TRBJ1-5, with D hard to call. The CDR3 length is 15 residues. Germline-derived CDR1 and CDR2 are DFQATT and SNEGSKA (reference sequence). V was cut by 1 base and J by 4 bases, with 14 bases left in between. The CDR3 region is CSARALSGENQPQHF. CDR3 sequence (DNA): TGCAGTGCTAGAGCTCTTTCCGGGGAGAATCAGCCCCAGCATTTT.

This chain joins TRBV5-1 and TRBJ2-7; the match to TRBD2 covers 10 bases. In germline, CDR1 is SGHRS, CDR2 YFSETQ. The trim removed 0 bases at V and 7 bases at J, leaving 10 bases unmatched. The CDR3 totals 16 residues. The CDR3 reads CASSLGGTSELGEQYF. DNA for the CDR3: TGCGCCAGCAGCTTGGGCGGGACTAGCGAGTTGGGGGAGCAGTACTTC. The full variable domain, in which reference TRBV5-1 and TRBJ2-7 provide the parts outside the CDR3, is KAGVTQTPRYLIKTRGQQVTLSCSPISGHRSVSWYQQTPGQGLQFLFEYFSETQRNKGNFPGRFSGRQFSNSRSEMNVSTLELGDSALYLCASSLGGTSELGEQYFGPGTRLTVT.

The chain employs TRBV5-1 and TRBJ1-4; D uncertain. CDR1 and CDR2 (germline): SGHRS, YFSETQ. Trimming took off 2 bases at V and 0 bases at J, with 8 bases between the two ends. This CDR3 contains 15 residues. CDR3 residues: CASSLGAATNEKLFF. In DNA, the CDR3 is TGCGCCAGCAGCTTAGGAGCAGCAACTAATGAAAAACTGTTTTTT.

There are many counts of this clonotype. This chain joins TRBV7-6 and TRBJ2-7; possible D gene TRBD2, 5 bases. Germline V lookup: CDR1 SGHVS, CDR2 FNYEAQ. The V end was cut by 7 bases, the J end by 6 bases, with 16 bases between. The CDR3 loop spans 13 amino acids. Here the CDR3 DNA reads TGTGCCAGCAACGGGATTGGGGAGATCGAGCAGTACTTC. Amino acids: CASNGIGEIEQYF.

This clonotype was picked up a small number of times. For the CDR3, the DNA is TGCAGCGTTGTGGACAGTTATACCGGGGAGCTGTTTTTT. Its protein is CSVVDSYTGELFF. The chain is built from TRBV29-1 and TRBJ2-2, with a tentative D call TRBD1 (6 bases). Germline-derived CDR1 and CDR2 are SQVTM and ANQGSEA. This CDR3 spans 13 amino acids. Trimming took off 4 bases at V and 5 bases at J, with 11 bases between the two ends.

The CDR3 DNA reads TGCGCCAGCAGCTTCGTAGGGCAGGCTACGCAGTATTTT. Protein: CASSFVGQATQYF. This chain joins TRBV5-1 and TRBJ2-3; D ambiguous. V was clipped by 2 bases and J by 8 bases, with 12 bases between them. CDR3 length: 13 amino acids. Germline-derived CDR1 and CDR2 are SGHRS and YFSETQ.

This clonotype has only a few counts. This chain uses TRBV11-3 with TRBJ2-1, with 10 nucleotides matching TRBD2. CDR3 size: 16 residues. The germline V gene has CDR1 SGHNT and CDR2 YENEEA. The J segment lost 10 bases and the V segment lost 5 bases, leaving 14 bases of the junction unmatched. This chain's CDR3 is CASSLMVSGRAREQFF. The DNA for the CDR3 is TGTGCCAGCAGCCTCATGGTCAGCGGGAGGGCCAGGGAGCAGTTCTTC.

The gene calls are TRBV11-2 and TRBJ2-2, with TRBD2 matching 14 bases. The length of the CDR3 is 15 residues. The germline CDR1 and CDR2 sequences are SGHAT and FQNNGV. Losses at the gene ends were 8 bases for V and 7 bases for J; bases not matched to a gene: 6. The CDR3 DNA reads TGTGCCAGCCGACCGGGACTAGCGGGAGACGGGGAGCTGTTTTTT. Encoded protein: CASRPGLAGDGELFF.

This sequence joins TRBV29-1 and TRBJ1-3, with D possibly being TRBD1 (6 bases). Germline CDR1 SQVTM, CDR2 ANQGSEA. CDR3 length: 13 amino acids. V shed 7 bases and J shed 0 bases, with 10 bases lying between them. The CDR3 loop is CSAGQLSGNTIYF. Written as DNA, the CDR3 is TGCAGCGCCGGACAGCTCTCTGGAAACACCATATATTTT.

This chain links TRBV28 with TRBJ2-6; 7 bases agree with TRBD1. CDR3 size: 18 residues. V gave up 4 bases and J gave up 0 bases; unmatched junction bases: 9. The germline gives CDR1 MDHEN, CDR2 SYDVKM. CDR3 protein: CASSSGRDSDSGANVLTF. CDR3 DNA sequence: TGTGCCAGCAGTTCTGGACGGGACAGCGACTCTGGGGCCAACGTCCTGACTTTC. Variable domain in full (rest from reference TRBV28 and TRBJ2-6): DVKVTQSSRYLVKRTGEKVFLECVQDMDHENMFWYRQDPGLGLRLIYFSYDVKMKEKGDIPEGYSVSREKKERFSLILESASTNQTSMYLCASSSGRDSDSGANVLTFGAGSRLTVL.

This rearrangement joins TRBV5-1 to TRBJ1-1; D ambiguous. CDR1 and CDR2 (germline): SGHRS, YFSETQ. The CDR3 is 14 amino acids. The germline V and J ends were trimmed by 4 bases and 0 bases, with 10 bases remaining between them. The CDR3: CASSQVALNTEAFF. CDR3 DNA sequence: TGCGCCAGCAGCCAGGTTGCCCTGAACACTGAAGCTTTCTTT. The entire variable domain, with the rest obtained from reference TRBV5-1 and TRBJ1-1, is as follows: KAGVTQTPRYLIKTRGQQVTLSCSPISGHRSVSWYQQTPGQGLQFLFEYFSETQRNKGNFPGRFSGRQFSNSRSEMNVSTLELGDSALYLCASSQVALNTEAFFGQGTRLTVV.

This clonotype was found once. The chain couples TRBV20-1 to TRBJ1-1; no firm D call. Germline assignment: CDR1 DFQATT and CDR2 SNEGSKA (reference sequence). This CDR3 has 13 residues. Deletions cut 4 bases from V and 6 bases from J, with 15 bases between. This CDR3 is CSATLGDGAEAFF. In DNA, the CDR3 is TGCAGTGCTACCTTGGGCGATGGGGCTGAAGCTTTCTTT.

This clonotype was recorded many times. The chain couples TRBV7-2 to TRBJ2-5; 7 nucleotides align to TRBD1. CDR1 and CDR2 from the germline V gene are SGHTA and FQGNSA. The CDR3 consists of 13 residues. J lost 4 bases, V lost 2 bases, and 1 base had no gene match. CDR3 loop: CASSLSGGETQYF. CDR3 sequence (DNA): TGTGCCAGCAGCTTATCAGGGGGAGAGACCCAGTACTTC.

This clonotype was detected a few times. This sequence joins TRBV20-1 and TRBJ1-2; D perhaps matches TRBD1 (5 bases). V shed 6 bases and J shed 3 bases, with 17 bases lying between them. CDR3 length: 14 amino acids. The germline gives CDR1 DFQATT, CDR2 SNEGSKA (reference sequence). CDR3 bases: TGCAGTGCCCTCCTCTCCCTAGGGGACTATGGCTACACCTTC. It is translated as CSALLSLGDYGYTF.

This chain joins TRBV10-3 and TRBJ2-2, with no clear D. V dropped 7 bases and J dropped 8 bases, with 17 bases sitting between them. The CDR3 consists of 14 residues. Germline V gene sequence: CDR1 ENHRY, CDR2 SYGVKD. CDR3: CAINVRPAKGELFF. The CDR3 DNA is TGTGCCATCAACGTCAGACCCGCAAAAGGGGAGCTGTTTTTT.

This clonotype was observed at least ten times. CDR3 coding DNA: TGTGCCAGCAGATGGACAGGGGGAACCGGGGAGCTGTTTTTT. It yields the protein CASRWTGGTGELFF. The gene calls are TRBV7-8 and TRBJ2-2, with TRBD1 identical over 10 bases. This CDR3 is 14 amino acids long. The V segment lost 6 bases and the J segment 5 bases; nucleotides outside the gene matches: 3. Germline assignment: CDR1 SGHVS and CDR2 FQNEAQ.

Only a few counts were recorded for this clonotype. The chain links TRBV5-4 to TRBJ2-6; D is undetermined. Germline CDR1 is SGHNT and CDR2 is YYREEE (reference sequence). There are 18 residues in the CDR3. Trimming took 4 bases from V and 1 from J, leaving 18 bases between them. The CDR3 is CASSQGPPVTSGANVLTF. Here the CDR3 DNA reads TGTGCCAGCAGCCAAGGACCGCCCGTAACATCTGGGGCCAACGTCCTGACTTTC.

This clonotype was recorded many times. This CDR3 reads CATSRNSGANVLTF. CDR3 in DNA: TGTGCCACCAGCAGGAACTCTGGGGCCAACGTCCTGACTTTC. J is TRBJ2-6 and V is TRBV15; D unresolved. Germline-derived CDR1 and CDR2 are LNHNV and YYDKDF (reference sequence). Trimming took off 3 bases at V and 0 bases at J, with 3 bases between the two ends. The CDR3 consists of 14 residues.